The 8 T cell receptor beta chains below come from one sample, sequenced in a study of control samples from healthy donors and cancer patients. Sequenced by immunoSEQ multiplex PCR; TCRdb stores in-frame clones only, minus some. The sample has 12,000 or so clones; more than 75% are singletons. The sample consisted of formalin-fixed, paraffin-embedded tissue. The receptors shown here come from a male donor with melanoma.

The chain carries TRBV4-1 and TRBJ2-1; no definite D call. The CDR3 is made up of 16 amino acids. V lost 2 bases, J lost 1 base, and 12 bases lay in between. Germline V gene sequence: CDR1 MGHRA, CDR2 YSYEKL. The CDR3 DNA reads as TGCGCCAGCAGCCAACGTGGTGGGTTGTCCTACAATGAGCAGTTCTTC. Translation gives CASSQRGGLSYNEQFF.

The gene calls are TRBV7-2 and TRBJ2-1, with 8 bases lining up with TRBD2. Germline V CDR1 and CDR2: SGHTA, FQGNSA. Unmatched junction bases numbered 11, after V lost 4 bases and J lost 3 bases. The CDR3 has 17 residues. The CDR3 is CASSSKGSGSNYNEQFF. The CDR3 DNA follows: TGTGCCAGCAGCTCCAAAGGGAGCGGGAGCAACTACAATGAGCAGTTCTTC.

The chain recombines TRBV11-2 with TRBJ2-1, with D hard to call. The CDR3 length is 12 residues. Trimming removed 5 bases from V and 7 bases from J, with 9 bases in between. Germline assignment: CDR1 SGHAT and CDR2 FQNNGV. The DNA for the CDR3 is TGTGCCAGCAGCCCAAGTAGGAATGAGCAGTTCTTC. This codes for CASSPSRNEQFF.

The chain combines TRBV5-1 with TRBJ1-2; the D is unclear. V was cut by 2 bases and J by 0 bases, with 8 bases left in between. This CDR3 spans 14 amino acids. CDR1 SGHRS and CDR2 YFSETQ come from the germline V gene. This CDR3 is CASSLERANYGYTF. The CDR3 nucleotides read TGCGCCAGCAGCTTAGAAAGAGCTAACTATGGCTACACCTTC.

This chain uses TRBV20-1 with TRBJ2-5, with D unresolved. V was shortened by 3 bases and J by 4 bases, with 6 bases between the two germline ends. CDR1 is DFQATT, CDR2 SNEGSKA, per germline (reference sequence). The CDR3 runs to 11 residues. For the CDR3, the DNA is TGCAGTGCTAGTACCGGAGAGACCCAGTACTTC. Its translation is CSASTGETQYF.

This chain joins TRBV9 and TRBJ2-1; 10 bases are a match to TRBD2. This CDR3 is 16 amino acids long. CDR1 is SGDLS and CDR2 is YYNGEE in the germline V gene. J lost 6 bases, V lost 4 bases, and 10 bases had no gene match. CDR3 coding DNA: TGTGCCAGCAGCACCCCTAGCGGGAGCGTGGGCAATGAGCAGTTCTTC. Amino acid sequence: CASSTPSGSVGNEQFF. Full variable domain (outside the CDR3, taken from reference TRBV9 and TRBJ2-1): DSGVTQTPKHLITATGQRVTLRCSPRSGDLSVYWYQQSLDQGLQFLIQYYNGEERAKGNILERFSAQQFPDLHSELNLSSLELGDSALYFCASSTPSGSVGNEQFFGPGTRLTVL.

The table lists this clone with a count of one. DNA for the CDR3: TGTGCCAGCAGTCCAACAGGGGTCAGCAATCAGCCCCAGCATTTT. Translated: CASSPTGVSNQPQHF. This chain joins TRBV6-5 and TRBJ1-5; 7 bases match TRBD1. The CDR3 consists of 15 residues. Germline V gives CDR1 MNHEY, CDR2 SVGAGI. The ends lost 5 bases at V and 1 base at J; junction bases unmatched: 5.

The V gene is TRBV29-1, the J gene TRBJ2-1; D may be TRBD2 (6 bases). Germline V gene data show CDR1 as SQVTM and CDR2 as ANQGSEA. The CDR3 runs to 13 residues. V was clipped by 3 bases and J by 5 bases, with 11 bases between them. The CDR3 region is CSVEAGRHNEQFF. As DNA, the CDR3 is TGCAGCGTTGAGGCGGGAAGGCACAATGAGCAGTTCTTC.